These 9 T cell receptor beta chains came from one sample sequenced in a study of cytomegalovirus exposure and HLA in healthy donors. The PCR employed 60 Vbeta primers together with 13 Jbeta primers. Data came from immunoSEQ multiplex PCR; TCRdb stores just in-frame clones and leaves some out. The sample records some 98,000 clones, around 75% being singletons. Sequenced material: PBMCs. The receptors were sampled from a man between 18 and 29 years old in good health and CMV-seropositive.

This clone appeared a few times. This chain uses TRBV29-1 with TRBJ2-2; unclear D gene. The germline V gene has CDR1 SQVTM and CDR2 ANQGSEA. V was clipped by 7 bases and J by 3 bases, with 12 bases between them. The CDR3 spans 13 residues. The CDR3 loop is CSAVGSDTGELFF. The CDR3 DNA sequence: TGCAGCGCCGTCGGGTCCGACACCGGGGAGCTGTTTTTT.

The chain carries TRBV5-1 and TRBJ2-5; 9 bases agree with TRBD1. J gave up 5 bases and V 4 bases, and 12 bases lay outside the gene matches. The CDR3 spans 16 residues. Germline-derived CDR1 and CDR2 are SGHRS and YFSETQ. The DNA of the CDR3 is TGCGCCAGCAGCACTACTATCGGGACAGGGCGGGAGACCCAGTACTTC. It translates to CASSTTIGTGRETQYF.

This clone came up a few times. The gene calls are TRBV7-7 and TRBJ1-2, with D unclear. Trimming removed 6 bases at V and 8 bases at J, with 10 bases between. Germline V lookup: CDR1 SSHAT, CDR2 FNYEAQ (reference sequence). This CDR3 spans 11 amino acids. The CDR3 here is CASRGGNGYTF. The CDR3 bases are TGTGCCAGCAGGGGAGGTAACGGCTACACCTTC.

The chain couples TRBV5-4 to TRBJ1-2; D gene unclear. This CDR3 spans 12 amino acids. Trimming cost V 4 bases and J 4 bases, with 8 bases left between them. Germline lookup yields CDR1 SGHNT and CDR2 YYREEE (reference sequence). CDR3 DNA sequence: TGTGCCAGCAGCCCAGACTCCTATGGCTACACCTTC. Translating it yields CASSPDSYGYTF.

The gene calls are TRBV27 and TRBJ2-5, with no clear D. The CDR3 loop spans 10 amino acids. Per germline, CDR1 MNHEY and CDR2 SMNVEV (reference sequence). The V gene lost 6 bases and the J gene lost 11 bases, with 10 bases spanning the gap. CDR3 in DNA: TGTGCCAGCAGGAATTACTTTCAGTACTTC. Protein: CASRNYFQYF.

This rearrangement joins TRBV14 to TRBJ1-1, with a weak D call TRBD1 (5 bases). V lost 0 bases and J 2 bases, leaving 10 bases between the germline ends. The CDR3 length is 15 residues. Germline V gene lookup returns CDR1 SGHDN and CDR2 FVKESK. The CDR3 region has the DNA TGTGCCAGCAGCCAAGACCTGGGGGGAAACACTGAAGCTTTCTTT. Its protein is CASSQDLGGNTEAFF.

The V and J genes are TRBV5-4 and TRBJ2-5; D is ambiguous. Germline CDR1 reads SGHNT; CDR2 reads YYREEE (reference sequence). The CDR3 consists of 13 residues. The V end lost 1 base, the J end lost 1 base, and 5 bases lay between the germline ends. In nucleotides, the CDR3 is TGTGCCAGCAGCTTGCACTCCCAAGAGACCCAGTACTTC. It yields the protein CASSLHSQETQYF. The variable domain in full, completed from reference TRBV5-4 and TRBJ2-5, reads ETGVTQSPTHLIKTRGQQVTLRCSSQSGHNTVSWYQQALGQGPQFIFQYYREEENGRGNFPPRFSGLQFPNYSSELNVNALELDDSALYLCASSLHSQETQYFGPGTRLLVL.

V usage is TRBV10-2 and J usage is TRBJ2-5; 8 bases are shared with TRBD2. The germline CDR1 and CDR2 sequences are WSHSY and SAAADI. The CDR3 sequence is 16 residues long. The ends lost 6 bases at V and 5 bases at J; junction bases unmatched: 14. The CDR3 spells CASRRWDGGVMETQYF. The DNA for the CDR3 is TGCGCCAGCAGACGATGGGACGGGGGGGTCATGGAGACCCAGTACTTC.

The V gene is TRBV5-1, the J gene TRBJ2-7, with D unresolved. The CDR3 extends over 12 amino acids. Trimming stripped 4 bases from V and 5 bases from J, with 10 bases between. Germline CDR1 reads SGHRS; CDR2 reads YFSETQ. This CDR3 reads CASSATRNEQYF. The CDR3 DNA follows: TGCGCCAGCAGCGCCACGCGAAACGAGCAGTACTTC.